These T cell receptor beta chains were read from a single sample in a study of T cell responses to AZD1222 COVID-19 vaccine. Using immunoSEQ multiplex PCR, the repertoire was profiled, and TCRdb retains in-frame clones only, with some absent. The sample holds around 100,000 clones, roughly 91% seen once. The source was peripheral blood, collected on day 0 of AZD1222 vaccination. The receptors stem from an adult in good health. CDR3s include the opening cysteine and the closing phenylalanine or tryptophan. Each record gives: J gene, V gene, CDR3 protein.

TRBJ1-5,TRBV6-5,CASSFGGNQPQHF
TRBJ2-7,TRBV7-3,CASSPGGGQGYEQYF
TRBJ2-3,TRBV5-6,CASSLSPSSSTDTQYF
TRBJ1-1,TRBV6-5,CASSSGTREAFF
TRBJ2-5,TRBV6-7,CATHSGGGDGETQYF
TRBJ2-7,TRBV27,CASSLTAMNYEQYF
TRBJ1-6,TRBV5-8,CASSLRVYENSPLHF
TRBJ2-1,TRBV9,CASSVGGGGREQFF
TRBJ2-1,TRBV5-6,CASSFLAGDSYNEQFF
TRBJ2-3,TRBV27,CASSLVIGGGDTQYF
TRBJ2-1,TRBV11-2,CASRRTDPVGEQFF
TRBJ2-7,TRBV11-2,CASSLEAAYEQYF
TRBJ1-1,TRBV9,CASGGWAGLNTEAFF
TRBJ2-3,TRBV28,CASSRSLEDTQYF
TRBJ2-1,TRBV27,CASSLTIVVGSEQFF
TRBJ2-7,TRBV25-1,CASSDSTRSYEQYF
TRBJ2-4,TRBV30,CAWRRDPAYTAKNIQYF
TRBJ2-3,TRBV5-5,CASSPPLGGGADTQYF
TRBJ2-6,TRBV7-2,CASSLAYGANVLTF
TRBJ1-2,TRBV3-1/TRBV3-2,CASSQDAGTAIGYTF
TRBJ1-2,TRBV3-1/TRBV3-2,CASSQALGTGTNGYTF
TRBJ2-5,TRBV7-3,CASSPLGGETQYF
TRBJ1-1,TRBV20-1,CSARGTPAFF
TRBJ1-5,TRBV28,CASSRVAGYQPQHF
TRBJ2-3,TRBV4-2,CASRASGGLSTDTQYF
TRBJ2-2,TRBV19,CASSIAPLGRADTGELFF
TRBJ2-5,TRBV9,CASSVDGGRETQYF
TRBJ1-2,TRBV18,CASSPGPPYGYTF
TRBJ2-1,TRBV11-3,CASSPSGVTYNEQFF
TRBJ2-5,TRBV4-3,CASSQETGTGGETQYF
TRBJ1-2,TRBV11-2,CASSLDFSGYGYTF
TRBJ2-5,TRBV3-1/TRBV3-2,CASSQGQEQETQYF
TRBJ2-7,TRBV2,CASSDVERYEQYF
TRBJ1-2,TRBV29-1,CSMGGDYGYTF
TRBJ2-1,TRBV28,CASSRRLVLGYNEQFF
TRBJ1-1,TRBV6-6,CASSLTGGMNTEAFF
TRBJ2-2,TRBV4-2,CASSHVGANTGELFF
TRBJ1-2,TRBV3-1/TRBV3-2,CASSPAADSLYGYTF
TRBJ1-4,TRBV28,CASSSLPGTSVNEKLFF
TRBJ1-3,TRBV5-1,CASSLGGNTIYF
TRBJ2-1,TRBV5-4,CASTARETLGNEQFF
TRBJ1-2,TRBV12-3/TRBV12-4,CASGPWGGYGYTF
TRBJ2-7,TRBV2,CASSRPGTSAYEQYF
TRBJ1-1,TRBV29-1,CSVGLRNTEAFF
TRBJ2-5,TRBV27,CASKKNLAAQETQYF
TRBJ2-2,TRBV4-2,CASSQSEGLFRDRGIGELFF
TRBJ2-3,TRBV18,CASSPATTDTQYF
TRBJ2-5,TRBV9,CASSVGRQLKETQYF